The 27 T cell receptor beta chains given below trace back to one sample, sequenced in a study of shared clonotypes between healthy human individuals. Only in-frame clones appear in the TCRdb table, and some are missing; sequencing was by immunoSEQ multiplex PCR. The sample yields 2 million or so clones, 95% seen once. The material sequenced was naive CD4+ T cells sorted from blood. The subset denotes: CD45RA+ positively selected. The receptors originated from a man between 18 and 29 years old in good health.

The chain carries TRBV18 and TRBJ2-5; 10 nucleotides agree with TRBD1. The germline CDR1 and CDR2 sequences are KGHSH and LQKENI. The junction had 1 base not matched to a gene; V was cut back by 1 base and J by 2 bases. CDR3 length: 15 amino acids. Here the CDR3 reads CASSPRDRGQETQYF. The CDR3 nucleotides are TGTGCCAGCTCACCACGGGACAGGGGTCAAGAGACCCAGTACTTC.

The chain is built from TRBV30 and TRBJ1-3; D is undetermined. V lost 4 bases to trimming and J lost 0 bases, with 7 bases between them. The germline V gene has CDR1 GTSNPN and CDR2 SVGIG (reference sequence). The CDR3 has 13 amino acids. Written as DNA, the CDR3 is TGTGCCTGGACAGAATTCTCTGGAAACACCATATATTTT. This sequence encodes CAWTEFSGNTIYF.

The chain recombines TRBV2 with TRBJ2-3; D not resolved. The V and J ends lost 6 bases and 6 bases respectively, with 7 bases between them. The V gene's germline CDR1 is SNHLY and CDR2 FYNNEI. There are 11 residues in the CDR3. The CDR3 sequence: CASSTLDTQYF. CDR3 bases: TGTGCCAGCAGCACCCTGGATACGCAGTATTTT.

V gene TRBV10-3 combines with J gene TRBJ1-1; perhaps TRBD1 as D (5 bases). The CDR3 is made up of 13 amino acids. Germline V lookup: CDR1 ENHRY, CDR2 SYGVKD. Written as DNA, the CDR3 is TGTGCGTCGACGCAGGGTGAGAACACTGAAGCTTTCTTT. Translating gives CASTQGENTEAFF.

The chain joins TRBV18 to TRBJ2-7; TRBD1 is a possible D gene (6 bases). Germline V gene lookup returns CDR1 KGHSH and CDR2 LQKENI. Trimming removed 6 bases at V and 2 bases at J, with 14 bases between. This CDR3 contains 14 residues. This CDR3 is CASSPGTFTYEQYF. The CDR3 coding sequence is TGTGCCAGCTCGCCGGGGACATTTACCTACGAGCAGTACTTC. The full variable domain, in which reference TRBV18 and TRBJ2-7 provide the parts outside the CDR3, is NAGVMQNPRHLVRRRGQEARLRCSPMKGHSHVYWYRQLPEEGLKFMVYLQKENIIDESGMPKERFSAEFPKEGPSILRIQQVVRGDSAAYFCASSPGTFTYEQYFGPGTRLTVT.

Here the CDR3 DNA reads TGCAGTGCTAGCAGGGTCAACCAGTACTTC. Translation gives CSASRVNQYF. The rearrangement links TRBV20-1 to TRBJ2-4, with D maybe TRBD1 (5 bases). The CDR3 spans 10 residues. Germline V gene data show CDR1 as DFQATT and CDR2 as SNEGSKA (reference sequence). The V gene lost 3 bases and the J gene lost 13 bases, with 10 bases spanning the gap.

The V gene is TRBV5-6, the J gene TRBJ2-3; 9 positions match TRBD1. Germline V gives CDR1 SGHDT, CDR2 YYEEEE. The ends lost 3 bases at V and 2 bases at J; junction bases unmatched: 7. The CDR3 has 16 residues. The CDR3 region has the DNA TGTGCCAGCAGCTACCTCGGGACAGGGATCACAGATACGCAGTATTTT. Translation gives CASSYLGTGITDTQYF.

The chain carries TRBV11-3 and TRBJ2-1, with 9 positions matching TRBD2. This CDR3 comprises 16 residues. Germline assignment: CDR1 SGHNT and CDR2 YENEEA. V was pared by 1 base and J by 2 bases, with 3 bases of the junction left unmatched. The CDR3 here is CASSLGGGAAYNEQFF. The CDR3 nucleotides are TGTGCCAGCAGCTTAGGCGGGGGGGCCGCCTACAATGAGCAGTTCTTC.

This rearrangement joins TRBV29-1 to TRBJ2-6; D possibly corresponds to TRBD1 (5 bases). The CDR3 runs 14 residues. Trimming took 4 bases from V and 0 from J, leaving 7 bases between them. Germline values: CDR1 SQVTM, CDR2 ANQGSEA. CDR3 in amino acids: CSVARDSGANVLTF. CDR3 bases: TGCAGCGTTGCCAGGGACTCTGGGGCCAACGTCCTGACTTTC.

This clone was detected only a few times. V and J are TRBV6-6 and TRBJ2-3, with 7 bases aligning to TRBD2. Trimming took 6 bases from V and 1 from J; bases not matched to a gene: 7. The CDR3 covers 15 residues. Germline CDR1 MNHNY, CDR2 SVGAGI (reference sequence). CDR3 bases: TGTGCCAGCAGACACGGACTAGTTGGCACAGATACGCAGTATTTT. It codes for CASRHGLVGTDTQYF.

In regard to this clone: One end of the junction is discordant with germline, which a read error may explain. V gene TRBV5-1 combines with J gene TRBJ2-7, with D perhaps TRBD1 or TRBD2 (5 bases each). The length of the CDR3 is 15 residues. Germline-derived CDR1 and CDR2 are SGHRS and YFSETQ. The CDR3 DNA is TGCGCCAGCAGTCCTAGGGGTGGACTCTCCCACGAGCAGTACTTC. Amino acid sequence: CASSPRGGLSHEQYF.

V usage is TRBV12-5 and J usage is TRBJ2-7; perhaps TRBD2 as D (6 bases). Trimming shortened V by 6 bases and J by 4 bases, and 13 bases separated the two germline ends. CDR3 length: 13 residues. The germline gives CDR1 LGHNT, CDR2 FRNRAP. For the CDR3, the DNA is TGTGCTAGTGGGACAAGCGGGCGTTACGAGCAGTACTTC. As protein: CASGTSGRYEQYF.

The chain links TRBV5-1 to TRBJ1-1; 7 nucleotides line up with TRBD1. The CDR3 sequence is 17 residues long. Germline assignment: CDR1 SGHRS and CDR2 YFSETQ. The trim removed 2 bases at V and 0 bases at J, leaving 10 bases unmatched. Here the CDR3 reads CASSLDRAKGLNTEAFF. DNA of the CDR3: TGCGCCAGCAGCTTAGACAGGGCGAAGGGGCTGAACACTGAAGCTTTCTTT.

The rearrangement links TRBV5-1 to TRBJ1-6; D unresolved. This CDR3 has 12 amino acids. CDR1 and CDR2 from the germline V gene are SGHRS and YFSETQ. The V gene lost 1 base and the J gene lost 13 bases, with 9 bases spanning the gap. CDR3 loop: CASSLTVGPLHF. The CDR3 DNA reads as TGCGCCAGCAGCTTGACCGTTGGGCCCCTCCACTTT.

The chain couples TRBV7-2 to TRBJ2-5, with D perhaps assigned TRBD1 or TRBD2 (5 bases each). CDR1 and CDR2 from the germline V gene are SGHTA and FQGNSA. The CDR3 has 15 residues. V gave up 5 bases and J gave up 4 bases, with 17 bases separating them. CDR3 residues: CASSPRMAGTETQYF. CDR3 DNA: TGTGCCAGCAGCCCACGTATGGCAGGGACAGAGACCCAGTACTTC.

The chain has TRBV5-8 and TRBJ2-7; a possible D gene is TRBD1 (5 bases). Per the germline V gene, CDR1 is SGHTS and CDR2 is YDEGEE. The CDR3 contains 15 residues. V was cut by 0 bases and J by 2 bases, with 12 bases left in between. The DNA for the CDR3 is TGTGCCAGCAGCTTGGCTGGACACCGACCCTACGAGCAGTACTTC. Translated, it gives CASSLAGHRPYEQYF.

The chain uses TRBV5-4 and TRBJ1-2; D uncertain. Germline CDR1 and CDR2: SGHNT and YYREEE (reference sequence). Trimming cost V 0 bases and J 3 bases, with 9 bases left between them. CDR3 length equals 14 residues. CDR3 in amino acids: CASSLVPDYYGYTF. In DNA, the CDR3 is TGTGCCAGCAGCTTGGTGCCGGACTACTATGGCTACACCTTC.

CDR3 region: CASSLDMPRAGANVLTF. Here the CDR3 DNA reads TGCGCCAGCAGCTTGGACATGCCGAGAGCGGGGGCCAACGTCCTGACTTTC. This sequence joins TRBV5-1 and TRBJ2-6; unclear D gene. V was shortened by 0 bases and J by 4 bases, with 14 bases between the two germline ends. CDR3 size: 17 residues. CDR1 and CDR2 from the germline V gene are SGHRS and YFSETQ. Together with reference TRBV5-1 and TRBJ2-6, the CDR3 gives the full variable domain: KAGVTQTPRYLIKTRGQQVTLSCSPISGHRSVSWYQQTPGQGLQFLFEYFSETQRNKGNFPGRFSGRQFSNSRSEMNVSTLELGDSALYLCASSLDMPRAGANVLTFGAGSRLTVL.

The chain links TRBV7-2 to TRBJ2-4; tentative D call: TRBD1 (5 bases). Trimming shortened V by 1 base and J by 5 bases, and 15 bases separated the two germline ends. The CDR3 is made up of 16 amino acids. Germline values: CDR1 SGHTA, CDR2 FQGNSA. The CDR3 DNA reads TGTGCCAGCAGCTTAGTGTCCCAAGGGGTGGAAAACATTCAGTACTTC. Translation: CASSLVSQGVENIQYF. Based on the CDR3 plus reference TRBV7-2 and TRBJ2-4, the full variable domain is GAGVSQSPSNKVTEKGKDVELRCDPISGHTALYWYRQSLGQGLEFLIYFQGNSAPDKSGLPSDRFSAERTGGSVSTLTIQRTQQEDSAVYLCASSLVSQGVENIQYFGAGTRLSVL.

The chain recombines TRBV5-4 with TRBJ1-5; the D is unclear. V gave up 5 bases and J gave up 4 bases, with 10 bases separating them. CDR3 length equals 13 residues. Germline V gene sequence: CDR1 SGHNT, CDR2 YYREEE (reference sequence). The CDR3 region has the DNA TGTGCCAGCAGTTTCGACAAGAATCAGCCCCAGCATTTT. Residues: CASSFDKNQPQHF.

The count of this clone is one. This sample includes further DNA sequences coding for the same CDR3. The chain combines TRBV6-1 with TRBJ2-4, with D unclear. CDR1 is MNHNS and CDR2 is SASEGT in the germline V gene. The V gene lost 2 bases and the J gene lost 0 bases, with 8 bases spanning the gap. The CDR3 consists of 15 residues. The CDR3 DNA follows: TGTGCCAGCAGTGAACAGCCGTTAGCCAAAAACATTCAGTACTTC. Amino acid sequence: CASSEQPLAKNIQYF.

The chain carries TRBV25-1 and TRBJ1-2; no firm D call. Germline V gene lookup returns CDR1 MGHDK and CDR2 SYGVNS. This CDR3 region has 14 residues. V dropped 3 bases and J dropped 1 base, with 9 bases sitting between them. CDR3 coding DNA: TGTGCCAGCAGTGATGCTTCGGGTAACTATGGCTACACCTTC. Residues: CASSDASGNYGYTF.

The sample holds a few counts of this clone. The rearrangement uses TRBV30 and TRBJ2-2; either TRBD1 or TRBD2 may fit D (5 bases each). The V gene lost 4 bases and the J gene lost 8 bases, with 14 bases spanning the gap. In germline, CDR1 is GTSNPN, CDR2 SVGIG (reference sequence). This CDR3 contains 13 residues. CDR3 protein: CAWTGRGTGELFF. Written as DNA, the CDR3 is TGTGCCTGGACCGGCCGGGGCACTGGGGAGCTGTTTTTT.

The chain employs TRBV18 and TRBJ1-4; D is ambiguous. The CDR3 sequence is 13 residues long. CDR1 is KGHSH, CDR2 LQKENI, per germline. V was shortened by 0 bases and J by 4 bases, with 3 bases between the two germline ends. CDR3 nucleotides: TGTGCCAGCTCACCACCGGTTAATGAAAAACTGTTTTTT. Translated, it gives CASSPPVNEKLFF. Complete variable domain (other parts from reference TRBV18 and TRBJ1-4): NAGVMQNPRHLVRRRGQEARLRCSPMKGHSHVYWYRQLPEEGLKFMVYLQKENIIDESGMPKERFSAEFPKEGPSILRIQQVVRGDSAAYFCASSPPVNEKLFFGSGTQLSVL.

This sequence joins TRBV6-1 and TRBJ1-2, with 7 bases fitting TRBD1. The CDR3 contains 14 residues. The germline V gene has CDR1 MNHNS and CDR2 SASEGT. V lost 4 bases and J lost 8; bases outside the gene matches: 10. CDR3 DNA: TGTGCCAGCAGTGGTCCAGACAGGGAGCGGGGCTACACCTTC. This sequence encodes CASSGPDRERGYTF.

The V call is TRBV5-1, the J call TRBJ2-2; 8 bases fit TRBD1. The CDR3 is 13 amino acids. Germline CDR1 is SGHRS and CDR2 is YFSETQ. The V gene end was trimmed by 4 bases and the J gene end by 13 bases; junction bases not matched to a gene: 9. The CDR3 sequence is CASSARWTGPLFF. CDR3 DNA sequence: TGCGCCAGCAGCGCACGGTGGACAGGGCCGCTGTTTTTT.

Notes on this clone: The sample carries other DNA sequences with the same CDR3. The chain uses TRBV5-1 and TRBJ2-7; D gene unclear. The V gene's germline CDR1 is SGHRS and CDR2 YFSETQ. This CDR3 contains 13 residues. The V end was cut by 2 bases, the J end by 1 base, with 7 bases between. CDR3 nucleotide sequence: TGCGCCAGCAGCTTCGACACTTCCTACGAGCAGTACTTC. It is translated as CASSFDTSYEQYF.